Each of the 32 T cell receptor beta chains below was sequenced from the same sample in a study of T cell repertoires in cytomegalovirus infection. MiXCR was run by TCRdb on the reads, yielding one entry per CDR3 protein. The sample shows around 330,000 distinct CDR3 sequences, roughly 17% of them seen only once. Sequenced material: PBMCs. These receptors were taken from a human donor in good health (CMV status not recorded). Some clones in this sample may be carry-over from other donors' samples.

This chain joins TRBV7-9 and TRBJ2-3, with TRBD1 matching 10 bases. This CDR3 has 19 residues. Trimming at V came to 5 bases and at J to 3 bases, leaving 17 bases not matched to a gene. Germline V lookup: CDR1 SEHNR, CDR2 FQNEAQ (reference sequence). CDR3 in amino acids: CASSLNGGDRGASTDTQYF. The CDR3 DNA is TGTGCCAGCAGCCTAAACGGAGGGGACAGGGGCGCGAGTACAGATACGCAGTATTTT.

At least ten counts were recorded for this clonotype. For the CDR3, the DNA is TGTGCCAGCAGTCCTCGGACTAGCGGGGGGACCGGGGAGCTGTTTTTT. This codes for CASSPRTSGGTGELFF. J is TRBJ2-2 and V is TRBV6-2 or TRBV6-3, with 14 positions matching TRBD2. After removal of 5 bases from V and 5 bases from J, the junction contained 4 bases not matched to a gene. The V gene's germline CDR1 is MNHEY and CDR2 SVGEGT. The CDR3 runs to 16 residues.

There are a few counts of this clonotype. This chain joins TRBV20-1 and TRBJ2-7, with TRBD1 identical over 10 bases. Germline V gene lookup returns CDR1 DFQATT and CDR2 SNEGSKA (reference sequence). V dropped 6 bases and J dropped 11; count of bases not matched to a gene: 7. This CDR3 region has 11 residues. The CDR3 sequence is CSARTGTGEYF. In nucleotides, the CDR3 is TGCAGTGCCCGTACCGGGACAGGGGAGTACTTC.

The gene calls are TRBV28 and TRBJ2-7, with 9 bases that match TRBD1. J was trimmed by 5 bases and V by 5 bases; bases with no gene match: 7. Germline V gives CDR1 MDHEN, CDR2 SYDVKM. The CDR3 covers 14 residues. CDR3 amino acids: CASSPPGQGNEQYF. The CDR3 DNA reads TGTGCCAGCAGTCCTCCGGGACAGGGAAACGAGCAGTACTTC.

In this sample, this clonotype turned up a few times. The V and J genes are TRBV6-1 and TRBJ1-6, with a weak D call TRBD1 (5 bases). Germline CDR1 reads MNHNS; CDR2 reads SASEGT. Trimming stripped 6 bases from V and 7 bases from J, with 13 bases between. The CDR3 consists of 14 residues. In nucleotides, the CDR3 is TGTGCCAGCAGCCGGACATGGGAAAATTCACCCCTCCACTTT. Translating it yields CASSRTWENSPLHF.

This clonotype was seen ten or more times. The gene calls are TRBV7-6 and TRBJ1-2; no firm D call. Trimming took off 5 bases at V and 9 bases at J, with 13 bases between the two ends. CDR1 is SGHVS and CDR2 is FNYEAQ in the germline V gene. The CDR3 spans 12 residues. CDR3 in amino acids: CASSRHLESYTF. DNA of the CDR3: TGTGCCAGCAGCCGCCACCTTGAAAGCTACACCTTC.

The chain links TRBV9 to TRBJ1-2; a possible D gene is TRBD1 (5 bases). Trimming left V 4 bases short and J 6 bases short, with 19 bases between. Germline CDR1 and CDR2: SGDLS and YYNGEE. The CDR3 has 15 residues. DNA of the CDR3: TGTGCCAGCAGCCCCAGGACGGGGCTAGGCCATGGCTACACCTTC. Translated, it gives CASSPRTGLGHGYTF.

There are many counts of this clonotype. This chain joins TRBV7-2 and TRBJ1-1; D uncertain. The V gene lost 1 base and the J gene lost 6 bases, with 9 bases spanning the gap. Germline V gene sequence: CDR1 SGHTA, CDR2 FQGNSA. The CDR3 consists of 13 residues. CDR3 bases: TGTGCCAGCAGCTTAGAAGAGTCGGCTGAAGCTTTCTTT. This codes for CASSLEESAEAFF.

This clonotype was found many times. V is TRBV12-3 or TRBV12-4 and J is TRBJ2-1; possibly TRBD1 for D (5 bases). The CDR3 runs to 15 residues. Trimming took 5 bases from V and 7 from J, leaving 18 bases between them. CDR3 DNA sequence: TGTGCCAGCAGTCGGTTCGCAGGGAAGGAAAATGAGCAGTTCTTC. Its translation is CASSRFAGKENEQFF.

This clonotype was found many times. The chain uses TRBV12-3 or TRBV12-4 and TRBJ1-4; 9 bases are a match to TRBD1. The CDR3 length is 15 residues. The V gene end was trimmed by 3 bases and the J gene end by 3 bases; junction bases not matched to a gene: 2. The CDR3 protein is CASSFRDRANEKLFF. Here the CDR3 DNA reads TGTGCCAGCAGTTTCAGGGACAGGGCTAATGAAAAACTGTTTTTT.

The V and J genes are TRBV6-6 and TRBJ2-5; D might be TRBD1 or TRBD2, each matching 5 bases. The V gene lost 6 bases and the J gene lost 4 bases, with 18 bases spanning the gap. This CDR3 has 15 residues. The V gene's germline CDR1 is MNHNY and CDR2 SVGAGI (reference sequence). CDR3 bases: TGTGCCAGCAGGGACGGGCCGCCTGGGACAGAGACCCAGTACTTC. This encodes CASRDGPPGTETQYF.

This clonotype has just a few counts. The chain recombines TRBV6-6 with TRBJ1-1; tentatively, D is TRBD1 (5 bases). Trimming cost V 5 bases and J 4 bases, with 17 bases left between them. Germline lookup yields CDR1 MNHNY and CDR2 SVGAGI (reference sequence). This CDR3 contains 15 residues. The CDR3 region is CASSGAPDRFTEAFF. DNA for the CDR3: TGTGCCAGCAGTGGAGCCCCTGACAGATTCACTGAAGCTTTCTTT.

This clonotype was found many times. J is TRBJ2-5 and V is TRBV12-3 or TRBV12-4; D is uncertain. This CDR3 has 12 amino acids. Trimming shortened V by 1 base and J by 5 bases, and 5 bases separated the two germline ends. CDR3 loop: CASSLGSETQYF. Here the CDR3 DNA reads TGTGCCAGCAGTTTAGGGTCGGAGACCCAGTACTTC.

This clonotype was found many times. The CDR3 loop is CASSLTSGGAIDTQYF. The CDR3 DNA sequence: TGTGCCAGCAGCTTAACTAGCGGGGGGGCCATAGATACGCAGTATTTT. J is TRBJ2-3 and V is TRBV7-2, with 13 bases matching TRBD2. The CDR3 runs 16 residues. V was pared by 2 bases and J by 5 bases, with 4 bases of the junction left unmatched. In germline, CDR1 is SGHTA, CDR2 FQGNSA. The variable domain in full, with the rest retrieved from reference TRBV7-2 and TRBJ2-3, is GAGVSQSPSNKVTEKGKDVELRCDPISGHTALYWYRQSLGQGLEFLIYFQGNSAPDKSGLPSDRFSAERTGGSVSTLTIQRTQQEDSAVYLCASSLTSGGAIDTQYFGPGTRLTVL.

This clonotype was recorded once. V and J are TRBV6-6 and TRBJ2-7; a possible D gene is TRBD1 (5 bases). V was shortened by 2 bases and J by 7 bases, with 12 bases between the two germline ends. The CDR3 extends over 13 amino acids. The germline CDR1 and CDR2 sequences are MNHNY and SVGAGI (reference sequence). CDR3 protein: CASSYEGVGEQYF. DNA of the CDR3: TGTGCCAGCAGTTACGAAGGGGTGGGGGAGCAGTACTTC.

This clonotype came up a few times. This rearrangement joins TRBV10-3 to TRBJ1-2; 9 positions match TRBD1. Germline CDR1 ENHRY, CDR2 SYGVKD. Trimming at V came to 0 bases and at J to 8 bases, leaving 7 bases not matched to a gene. The CDR3 is 15 residues long. The CDR3 DNA reads as TGTGCCATCAGTGAGTCCGGGGGACAGGGAATGGGCTACACCTTC. It specifies CAISESGGQGMGYTF.

This clonotype was observed a few times. The CDR3 nucleotides read TGTGCCACCAGCCGTGGGGCGCAAGAGACCCAGTACTTC. Protein sequence: CATSRGAQETQYF. The rearrangement links TRBV24-1 to TRBJ2-5, with a weak D call TRBD1 (5 bases). The CDR3 runs to 13 residues. Deletions cut 7 bases from V and 2 bases from J, with 10 bases between. Germline V gene sequence: CDR1 KGHDR, CDR2 SFDVKD.

This clonotype was detected a few times. In nucleotides, the CDR3 is TGTGCCAGCAGTACGCCGGGACAGGGTGGTGGAGATGGCTACACCTTC. This sequence encodes CASSTPGQGGGDGYTF. The chain links TRBV28 to TRBJ1-2; 9 bases match TRBD1. Germline V gene sequence: CDR1 MDHEN, CDR2 SYDVKM. The CDR3 sequence is 16 residues long. With 5 bases clipped from V and 6 bases from J, the junction kept 13 bases outside the gene matches.

The table lists this clonotype with a few counts. This chain uses TRBV5-1 with TRBJ2-1; D is perhaps TRBD2 (5 bases). The CDR3 sequence is 14 residues long. Trimming removed 7 bases from V and 9 bases from J, with 20 bases in between. Germline assignment: CDR1 SGHRS and CDR2 YFSETQ. The DNA of the CDR3 is TGCGCCAGCTCTCCGAGGGCGGATTCCCTTGAGCAGTTCTTC. Its translation is CASSPRADSLEQFF.

This clonotype has ten or more counts. This chain uses TRBV28 with TRBJ1-1; 7 nucleotides agree with TRBD1. With V trimmed by 5 bases and J by 2 bases, 14 bases remained unmatched. The CDR3 is 17 residues long. CDR1 is MDHEN, CDR2 SYDVKM, per germline. CDR3 residues: CASSPTGTAPLNTEAFF. The CDR3 nucleotides are TGTGCCAGCAGTCCCACTGGGACAGCGCCTTTAAACACTGAAGCTTTCTTT. Complete variable domain (other parts from reference TRBV28 and TRBJ1-1): DVKVTQSSRYLVKRTGEKVFLECVQDMDHENMFWYRQDPGLGLRLIYFSYDVKMKEKGDIPEGYSVSREKKERFSLILESASTNQTSMYLCASSPTGTAPLNTEAFFGQGTRLTVV.

The chain joins TRBV7-9 to TRBJ2-2; a possible D gene is TRBD1 (5 bases). CDR3 length: 15 residues. Germline V lookup: CDR1 SEHNR, CDR2 FQNEAQ (reference sequence). V was shortened by 5 bases and J by 1 base, with 11 bases between the two germline ends. CDR3 DNA sequence: TGTGCCAGCAGCCGGCGACAGATGAACACCGGGGAGCTGTTTTTT. Its protein is CASSRRQMNTGELFF.

The chain is built from TRBV20-1 and TRBJ2-5; possibly TRBD2 for D (5 bases). Germline lookup yields CDR1 DFQATT and CDR2 SNEGSKA (reference sequence). This CDR3 is 12 amino acids long. V was pared by 3 bases and J by 3 bases, with 8 bases between. DNA of the CDR3: TGCAGTGCTAGGAGAGCGGAAGAGACCCAGTACTTC. It codes for CSARRAEETQYF.

Notes on this clonotype: A much more abundant neighbour one base away suggests this may be a read error. The J gene is TRBJ1-1, the V gene TRBV12-3 or TRBV12-4; tentative D call: TRBD1 (6 bases). The CDR3 has 15 amino acids. V was cut by 6 bases and J by 6 bases, with 20 bases left in between. This CDR3 is CASRSLPDSGAEAFF. The DNA of the CDR3 is TGTGCCAGCAGGAGCCTTCCGGACAGTGGGGCTGAAGCTTTCTTT.

This chain joins TRBV24-1 and TRBJ2-3; no clear D. This CDR3 is built from 13 residues. V was clipped by 9 bases and J by 5 bases, with 14 bases between them. In germline, CDR1 is KGHDR, CDR2 SFDVKD. DNA for the CDR3: TGTGCCACCTCCGGGCTCCGGAAAGATACGCAGTATTTT. It encodes CATSGLRKDTQYF.

This clonotype showed up many times. The J gene is TRBJ1-1, the V gene TRBV12-3 or TRBV12-4, with 9 bases that match TRBD1. J gave up 6 bases and V 5 bases, and 7 bases lay outside the gene matches. The CDR3 loop spans 14 amino acids. The CDR3 sequence: CASSPGTGSAEAFF. CDR3 bases: TGTGCCAGCAGTCCCGGGACAGGGAGCGCTGAAGCTTTCTTT.

The V call is TRBV4-1, the J call TRBJ1-6, with D uncertain. Germline V gives CDR1 MGHRA, CDR2 YSYEKL. The V end was cut by 0 bases, the J end by 8 bases, with 8 bases between. This CDR3 spans 14 amino acids. CDR3 DNA sequence: TGCGCCAGCAGCCAAGATCAAAGGGATTCACCCCTCCACTTT. This translates into CASSQDQRDSPLHF.

The V and J genes are TRBV28 and TRBJ1-5; no reliable D call. Trimming took 1 base from V and 4 from J, leaving 17 bases between them. Germline assignment: CDR1 MDHEN and CDR2 SYDVKM. The CDR3 contains 17 residues. The CDR3: CASSLLAQIAPNQPQHF. The CDR3 DNA sequence: TGTGCCAGCAGTTTATTAGCCCAGATAGCCCCTAATCAGCCCCAGCATTTT.

This chain connects TRBV6-5 to TRBJ2-7; 7 bases fit TRBD1. The CDR3 has 17 residues. Germline V gene data show CDR1 as MNHEY and CDR2 as SVGAGI. V gave up 2 bases and J gave up 2 bases; unmatched junction bases: 12. The CDR3 protein is CASSYRLRGTDTYEQYF. CDR3 coding DNA: TGTGCCAGCAGTTACCGATTGAGGGGGACAGATACCTACGAGCAGTACTTC.

This clonotype was seen ten or more times. The chain links TRBV7-2 to TRBJ2-5; 7 positions agree with TRBD2. J lost 5 bases, V lost 4 bases, and 10 bases had no gene match. Germline V gene lookup returns CDR1 SGHTA and CDR2 FQGNSA. CDR3 length equals 15 residues. CDR3 protein: CASSSGTIAGETQYF. CDR3 bases: TGTGCCAGCAGCTCGGGGACTATAGCAGGGGAGACCCAGTACTTC.

The V and J genes are TRBV20-1 and TRBJ2-2, with D possibly being TRBD2 (5 bases). CDR1 and CDR2 (germline): DFQATT, SNEGSKA (reference sequence). Trimming removed 2 bases from V and 6 bases from J, with 13 bases in between. The CDR3 contains 14 residues. For the CDR3, the DNA is TGCAGTGCTAGATATCTCGGGGTGGCCGGGGAGCTGTTTTTT. The encoded protein is CSARYLGVAGELFF.

The V and J genes are TRBV20-1 and TRBJ2-7; TRBD1 matches at 9 bases. The junction had 10 bases not matched to a gene; V was cut back by 5 bases and J by 5 bases. The CDR3 consists of 14 residues. CDR1 is DFQATT and CDR2 is SNEGSKA in the germline V gene (reference sequence). For the CDR3, the DNA is TGCAGTGCTCTCCTGGGACAGGGATTGGACGAGCAGTACTTC. Its protein product is CSALLGQGLDEQYF.

Only a few counts were recorded for this clonotype. The gene calls are TRBV6-6 and TRBJ1-4; tentative D call: TRBD1 (5 bases). CDR1 MNHNY and CDR2 SVGAGI come from the germline V gene (reference sequence). The CDR3 runs 14 residues. V was trimmed by 7 bases and J by 7 bases, leaving 16 bases between them. CDR3 region: CASTTEGFAEKLFF. DNA for the CDR3: TGTGCCAGCACCACGGAGGGGTTTGCTGAAAAACTGTTTTTT.